The 29 T cell receptor beta chains in this list originate from one sample, sequenced in a study of blood T cell repertoires in COVID-19 (dated by TCRdb to the early 2020s). Libraries came from the immunoSEQ multiplex PCR assay. Imported from immuneACCESS, the table was reduced by TCRdb to in-frame sequences with V and J called. These copies leave out some clones; in studies compared against another copy, an unresolved V gene accounts for under half, and the cause of the remainder is not known. The sample records 210,000 or so clones, 70% to 85% of which are singletons. The ten biggest clones cover approximately 13% of the sample. The material sequenced was peripheral blood. The receptors shown here come from a man between 50 and 59 years old who had recovered from COVID-19.

This rearrangement joins TRBV18 to TRBJ1-2, with TRBD1 identical over 7 bases. The V and J ends lost 2 bases and 2 bases, in that order; junction bases with no gene match: 5. The germline gives CDR1 KGHSH, CDR2 LQKENI. This CDR3 is 15 amino acids long. The CDR3 sequence is CASSPDGTANYGYTF. DNA of the CDR3: TGTGCCAGCTCACCAGACGGGACAGCAAACTATGGCTACACCTTC.

The chain uses TRBV9 and TRBJ2-1, with D possibly being TRBD1 (7 bases). The CDR3 is 15 amino acids. CDR1 is SGDLS and CDR2 is YYNGEE in the germline V gene. The V end was cut by 1 base, the J end by 8 bases, with 16 bases between. Here the CDR3 reads CASSVQGGVTDEQFF. As DNA, the CDR3 is TGTGCCAGCAGCGTACAGGGGGGAGTAACAGATGAGCAGTTCTTC.

The chain combines TRBV19 with TRBJ2-1, with a possible D match to TRBD2 (5 bases). Trimming shortened V by 7 bases and J by 7 bases, and 14 bases separated the two germline ends. This CDR3 has 13 amino acids. Germline loops: CDR1 LNHDA, CDR2 SQIVND (reference sequence). The CDR3 protein is CASIDYLGNEQFF. Here the CDR3 DNA reads TGTGCCAGTATCGACTACTTAGGGAATGAGCAGTTCTTC. The full variable domain, rest sourced from reference TRBV19 and TRBJ2-1, is DGGITQSPKYLFRKEGQNVTLSCEQNLNHDAMYWYRQDPGQGLRLIYYSQIVNDFQKGDIAEGYSVSREKKESFPLTVTSAQKNPTAFYLCASIDYLGNEQFFGPGTRLTVL.

This chain uses TRBV7-9 with TRBJ1-1; D unresolved. Germline V gene lookup returns CDR1 SEHNR and CDR2 FQNEAQ (reference sequence). The V gene lost 2 bases and the J gene lost 4 bases, with 14 bases spanning the gap. The CDR3 sequence is 15 residues long. Here the CDR3 DNA reads TGTGCCAGCAGCTTAAATGAGTTTTATGGCACTGAAGCTTTCTTT. Translated: CASSLNEFYGTEAFF.

The gene calls are TRBV19 and TRBJ2-3; 7 positions match TRBD1. J gave up 3 bases and V 5 bases, and 14 bases lay outside the gene matches. Germline V lookup: CDR1 LNHDA, CDR2 SQIVND (reference sequence). The CDR3 covers 17 residues. CDR3 residues: CASSPGGRGSGTDTQYF. Written as DNA, the CDR3 is TGTGCCAGTAGTCCAGGGGGACGTGGGAGTGGGACAGATACGCAGTATTTT. The full variable domain, in which reference TRBV19 and TRBJ2-3 provide the parts outside the CDR3, is DGGITQSPKYLFRKEGQNVTLSCEQNLNHDAMYWYRQDPGQGLRLIYYSQIVNDFQKGDIAEGYSVSREKKESFPLTVTSAQKNPTAFYLCASSPGGRGSGTDTQYFGPGTRLTVL.

The V gene is TRBV7-9, the J gene TRBJ2-3; D is unresolved. This CDR3 is built from 16 residues. Germline lookup yields CDR1 SEHNR and CDR2 FQNEAQ (reference sequence). Deletions cut 5 bases from V and 0 bases from J, with 15 bases between. The CDR3 loop reads CASSPNSVSSTDTQYF. The CDR3 coding sequence is TGTGCCAGCAGCCCTAACAGTGTATCTAGCACAGATACGCAGTATTTT.

A few counts support this clone. The chain employs TRBV7-2 and TRBJ2-3; 9 bases are shared with TRBD2. CDR1 and CDR2 (germline): SGHTA, FQGNSA. CDR3 length equals 15 residues. V shed 3 bases, J shed 0 bases, and the junction held 1 base outside the gene matches. CDR3 in DNA: TGTGCCAGCAGCTTTCTAGCGGGGAGCACAGATACGCAGTATTTT. It encodes CASSFLAGSTDTQYF. Complete variable domain (other parts from reference TRBV7-2 and TRBJ2-3): GAGVSQSPSNKVTEKGKDVELRCDPISGHTALYWYRQSLGQGLEFLIYFQGNSAPDKSGLPSDRFSAERTGGSVSTLTIQRTQQEDSAVYLCASSFLAGSTDTQYFGPGTRLTVL.

The chain carries TRBV6-6 and TRBJ2-7; 12 bases match TRBD2. With V trimmed by 7 bases and J by 7 bases, 11 bases remained unmatched. This CDR3 is 15 amino acids long. CDR1 and CDR2 from the germline V gene are MNHNY and SVGAGI (reference sequence). The CDR3 sequence is CASKPTPGLAGEQYF. CDR3 nucleotide sequence: TGTGCCAGCAAGCCCACGCCAGGACTAGCGGGGGAGCAGTACTTC.

The J gene is TRBJ1-2, the V gene TRBV28; D remains ambiguous. V shed 7 bases and J shed 4 bases, with 13 bases lying between them. The CDR3 extends over 13 amino acids. Germline V gene lookup returns CDR1 MDHEN and CDR2 SYDVKM. Written as DNA, the CDR3 is TGTGCCAGCACCTCCGGGGTAGTCTATGGCTACACCTTC. Translation gives CASTSGVVYGYTF.

The chain has TRBV20-1 and TRBJ2-1; D is perhaps TRBD2 (6 bases). From germline, CDR1 is DFQATT and CDR2 SNEGSKA (reference sequence). The germline V and J ends were trimmed by 3 bases and 6 bases, with 9 bases remaining between them. CDR3 length: 12 residues. CDR3 nucleotide sequence: TGCAGTGCTAGTCTTAGCGGCAATGAGCAGTTCTTC. Translated: CSASLSGNEQFF.

This chain links TRBV5-1 with TRBJ2-3, with 13 bases matching TRBD2. CDR3 length equals 17 residues. Germline-derived CDR1 and CDR2 are SGHRS and YFSETQ. Trimming took 0 bases from V and 3 from J; bases not matched to a gene: 4. The CDR3 region is CASSLELAGGYTDTQYF. DNA of the CDR3: TGCGCCAGCAGCTTGGAACTAGCGGGAGGGTATACAGATACGCAGTATTTT.

The chain has TRBV10-3 and TRBJ2-3; 7 nucleotides agree with TRBD2. The CDR3 extends over 17 amino acids. The germline CDR1 and CDR2 sequences are ENHRY and SYGVKD. V shed 4 bases and J 2 bases; nucleotides not matched to a gene: 12. CDR3 in DNA: TGTGCCATCAGTGCCCCCAGGGAGGGCTTCACCACAGATACGCAGTATTTT. It encodes CAISAPREGFTTDTQYF.

This chain connects TRBV18 to TRBJ2-1; no clear D gene. The CDR3 has 16 amino acids. Looked up from germline, CDR1 is KGHSH and CDR2 is LQKENI. V was clipped by 3 bases and J by 5 bases, with 17 bases between them. The CDR3 DNA reads as TGTGCCAGCTCACCGTCGACGGTGAGGTCCCACAATGAGCAGTTCTTC. This codes for CASSPSTVRSHNEQFF.

This clone was counted once. The sample holds other DNA sequences that translate to the same CDR3. The V gene is TRBV7-3, the J gene TRBJ2-3, with 8 bases aligning to TRBD1. The CDR3 sequence is 15 residues long. Germline CDR1 and CDR2: SGHTA and FQGTGA. V dropped 4 bases and J dropped 1; count of bases not matched to a gene: 4. The CDR3 DNA reads TGTGCCAGCAGCTCAACAGGGGGAGGCACAGATACGCAGTATTTT. Amino acids: CASSSTGGGTDTQYF.

The rearrangement uses TRBV20-1 and TRBJ2-1, with D perhaps matching TRBD1 (5 bases). Germline assignment: CDR1 DFQATT and CDR2 SNEGSKA (reference sequence). V was pared by 6 bases and J by 10 bases, with 13 bases between. The CDR3 sequence is 11 residues long. DNA for the CDR3: TGCAGTGCAAAAGGGGCAGGAGAGCAGTTCTTC. It is translated as CSAKGAGEQFF.

The chain couples TRBV28 to TRBJ2-1; 8 bases are shared with TRBD1. The CDR3 extends over 14 amino acids. The J segment lost 6 bases and the V segment lost 0 bases, leaving 1 base of the junction unmatched. Germline CDR1 is MDHEN and CDR2 is SYDVKM. CDR3 DNA sequence: TGTGCCAGCAGTTTATGGGGACAGGTCAATGAGCAGTTCTTC. Translating it yields CASSLWGQVNEQFF.

CDR3 amino acids: CASSLGTGASNTEAFF. The CDR3 DNA sequence: TGTGCCAGCAGCTTAGGAACAGGAGCCTCGAACACTGAAGCTTTCTTT. V is TRBV7-9 and J is TRBJ1-1; D possibly corresponds to TRBD1 (5 bases). From germline, CDR1 is SEHNR and CDR2 FQNEAQ (reference sequence). Trimming took off 1 base at V and 1 base at J, with 13 bases between the two ends. This CDR3 region has 16 residues.

The J gene is TRBJ1-4, the V gene TRBV5-5; the D is unclear. The CDR3 covers 14 residues. The germline gives CDR1 SGHKS, CDR2 YYEKEE (reference sequence). Trimming removed 2 bases from V and 4 bases from J, with 9 bases in between. The DNA of the CDR3 is TGTGCCAGCAGCTTCGATCAGAATAATGAAAAACTGTTTTTT. Translating it yields CASSFDQNNEKLFF.

This chain connects TRBV3-1 (or the pseudogene TRBV3-2) to TRBJ1-1; 7 bases agree with TRBD1. Germline V lookup: CDR1 LGHDT, CDR2 YNNKEL (reference sequence). This CDR3 is built from 17 residues. V was clipped by 4 bases and J by 1 base; unmatched bases: 12. CDR3 amino acids: CASSRNPGGLANTEAFF. The CDR3 DNA follows: TGTGCCAGCAGCCGTAATCCAGGGGGTTTAGCGAACACTGAAGCTTTCTTT.

V gene TRBV7-9 combines with J gene TRBJ2-1, with TRBD2 matching 11 bases. V was pared by 4 bases and J by 9 bases, with 11 bases of the junction left unmatched. Germline V gene data show CDR1 as SEHNR and CDR2 as FQNEAQ (reference sequence). The length of the CDR3 is 16 residues. CDR3 sequence: CASSSRLAGKRAEQFF. DNA for the CDR3: TGTGCCAGCAGCTCAAGACTAGCGGGAAAGCGGGCTGAGCAGTTCTTC.

This sequence joins TRBV20-1 and TRBJ1-4; TRBD1 matches 7 bases. CDR1 and CDR2 (germline): DFQATT, SNEGSKA (reference sequence). With V trimmed by 3 bases and J by 7 bases, 14 bases remained unmatched. CDR3 length equals 16 residues. CDR3 sequence reads: CSASPGQPKVREKLFF. The CDR3 DNA is TGCAGTGCTAGTCCGGGACAGCCGAAAGTCCGTGAAAAACTGTTTTTT.

V is TRBV6-2 or TRBV6-3 and J is TRBJ2-3; the D is unclear. Germline lookup yields CDR1 MNHEY and CDR2 SVGEGT. The CDR3 is 16 residues long. The V and J ends lost 0 bases and 1 base respectively, with 11 bases between them. The CDR3 sequence is CASSYSAAGGTDTQYF. CDR3 bases: TGTGCCAGCAGTTACTCTGCGGCCGGCGGCACAGATACGCAGTATTTT.

This clone was seen only a few times. The CDR3, as DNA: TGTGCCAGTAGTCTCGGGAGTTTCACAGATACGCAGTATTTT. Protein product: CASSLGSFTDTQYF. The chain is built from TRBV19 and TRBJ2-3, with a possible D match to TRBD2 (6 bases). Trimming took 5 bases from V and 2 from J, leaving 11 bases between them. The CDR3 totals 14 residues. Germline CDR1 reads LNHDA; CDR2 reads SQIVND (reference sequence).

This clone was picked up one time. V gene TRBV12-3 or TRBV12-4 combines with J gene TRBJ2-1; D remains unclear. The V gene lost 5 bases and the J gene lost 7 bases, with 9 bases spanning the gap. The CDR3 has 12 amino acids. CDR3 sequence: CASSPGVNEQFF. CDR3 DNA: TGTGCCAGCAGTCCCGGAGTGAATGAGCAGTTCTTC.

The chain carries TRBV5-1 and TRBJ2-3, with 7 bases aligning to TRBD1. CDR1 is SGHRS and CDR2 is YFSETQ in the germline V gene. The CDR3 length is 16 residues. V dropped 0 bases and J dropped 0; count of bases not matched to a gene: 4. The CDR3 sequence: CASSLGDRDSTDTQYF. CDR3 coding DNA: TGCGCCAGCAGCTTGGGCGACAGGGATAGCACAGATACGCAGTATTTT.

The chain carries TRBV5-4 and TRBJ2-7, with TRBD2 identical over 15 bases. Losses at the gene ends were 4 bases for V and 7 bases for J; bases not matched to a gene: 6. CDR3 size: 15 residues. Germline V gene sequence: CDR1 SGHNT, CDR2 YYREEE (reference sequence). The CDR3 protein is CASSPGLAGGYEQYF. The CDR3 DNA follows: TGTGCCAGCAGCCCCGGACTAGCGGGAGGGTATGAGCAGTACTTC.

The gene calls are TRBV19 and TRBJ2-7; D is unclear. CDR1 and CDR2 (germline): LNHDA, SQIVND (reference sequence). V was shortened by 5 bases and J by 3 bases, with 20 bases between the two germline ends. There are 16 residues in the CDR3. This CDR3 is CASSPRPANSYYEQYF. CDR3 bases: TGTGCCAGTAGTCCTCGCCCAGCGAATAGTTACTACGAGCAGTACTTC.

The rearrangement uses TRBV11-2 and TRBJ2-1; D possibly corresponds to TRBD2 (6 bases). The CDR3 spans 13 residues. CDR1 is SGHAT and CDR2 is FQNNGV in the germline V gene. V lost 6 bases and J lost 4, with 10 bases in between. CDR3 region: CASRRDLYNEQFF. The CDR3 nucleotides are TGTGCCAGCAGGCGGGACCTATACAATGAGCAGTTCTTC.

V and J are TRBV7-9 and TRBJ2-5; TRBD1 is a possible D gene (5 bases). The CDR3 spans 17 residues. CDR1 and CDR2 from the germline V gene are SEHNR and FQNEAQ (reference sequence). With 3 bases removed from V and 2 bases from J, the gap between germline ends came to 19 bases. The CDR3 loop is CASSLVPPGLSQETQYF. Here the CDR3 DNA reads TGTGCCAGCAGCTTGGTCCCTCCAGGGCTCTCGCAAGAGACCCAGTACTTC.